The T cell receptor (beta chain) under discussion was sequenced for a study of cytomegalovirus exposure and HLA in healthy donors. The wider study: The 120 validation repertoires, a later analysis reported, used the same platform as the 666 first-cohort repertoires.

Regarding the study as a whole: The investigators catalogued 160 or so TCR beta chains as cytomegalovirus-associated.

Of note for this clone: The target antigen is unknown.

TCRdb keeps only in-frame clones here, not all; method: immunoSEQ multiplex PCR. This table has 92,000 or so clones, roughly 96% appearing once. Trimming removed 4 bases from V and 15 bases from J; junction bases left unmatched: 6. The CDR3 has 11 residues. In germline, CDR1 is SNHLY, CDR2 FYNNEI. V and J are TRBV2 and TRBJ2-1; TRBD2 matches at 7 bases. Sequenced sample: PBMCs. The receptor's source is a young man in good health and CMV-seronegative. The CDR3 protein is CASSVSTSRFF. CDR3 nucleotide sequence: TGTGCCAGCAGTGTGTCGACTAGCCGGTTCTTC.